This is a list of T cell receptor beta chains from one sample in a study of beta chain features in type 1 diabetes. Produced via immunoSEQ multiplex PCR; TCRdb's table is partial and in-frame only. Of 400,000 or so clones listed, around a tenth are singletons. The sample taken for sequencing was central memory CD4+ T cells from blood. The receptors here all came from a man aged 25-45 years with type 1 diabetes. Each CDR3 is given with its conserved first and last residue. The D gene is left open where the match is weak. Expanded clones get a size class; other rows say once, few or many, or leave the size out.

size	V	D	J	CDR3	DNA
few	TRBV4-2	-	TRBJ1-5	CATSTDNNQPQHF	TGTGCCACTTCGACTGATAACAATCAGCCCCAGCATTTT
-	TRBV10-3	-	TRBJ2-5	CASSQLEETQYF	TGTGCCAGCAGTCAGCTAGAAGAGACCCAGTACTTC
few	TRBV14	TRBD2	TRBJ2-5	CASSQDVTSGRAGETQYF	TGTGCCAGCAGCCAAGATGTCACTAGCGGGAGGGCCGGGGAGACCCAGTACTTC
-	TRBV6-5	TRBD2	TRBJ2-3	CASSIQRETDTQYF	TGTGCCAGCAGTATACAGCGGGAGACAGATACGCAGTATTTT
few	TRBV5-6	TRBD1	TRBJ2-5	CASSLTPGQSSYF	TGTGCCAGCAGCTTGACCCCGGGACAGAGTTCCTACTTC
many	TRBV15	-	TRBJ2-3	CATSRRTAGTDTQYF	TGTGCCACCAGCAGACGGACAGCGGGCACAGATACGCAGTATTTT
-	TRBV18	TRBD1	TRBJ2-7	CASSPGTAVTSGEQYF	TGTGCCAGCTCACCAGGGACAGCGGTTACGAGCGGCGAGCAGTACTTC
-	TRBV7-9	-	TRBJ1-2	CASSSIDRLGGYTF	TGTGCCAGCAGCTCCATCGACAGGTTAGGTGGCTACACCTTC
few	TRBV7-9	TRBD2	TRBJ2-3	CASSLDLAGGADTQYF	TGTGCCAGCAGCTTAGATCTTGCGGGGGGTGCAGATACGCAGTATTTT
few	TRBV28	TRBD1	TRBJ1-1	CASRTGRLSTEAFF	TGTGCCAGCAGGACAGGGAGGTTGTCCACTGAAGCTTTCTTT
few	TRBV6-5	-	TRBJ1-3	CASSYDGGGGNTIYF	TGTGCCAGCAGTTACGATGGAGGAGGTGGAAACACCATATATTTT
-	TRBV2	TRBD1	TRBJ2-7	CASREGPGQGAYEQYF	TGTGCCAGCAGAGAGGGTCCGGGACAGGGGGCTTACGAGCAGTACTTC
-	TRBV6-1	TRBD2	TRBJ2-1	CASSGYGLAGYNEQFF	TGTGCCAGCAGTGGCTACGGACTAGCGGGCTACAATGAGCAGTTCTTC
-	TRBV30	-	TRBJ1-1	CAWSVRSDSEAFF	TGTGCCTGGAGTGTACGGTCGGACAGTGAAGCTTTCTTT
-	TRBV6-5	TRBD1	TRBJ2-7	CASSLDPDRPYEQYF	TGTGCCAGCAGTTTAGACCCGGACAGGCCCTACGAGCAGTACTTC
-	TRBV23-1	-	TRBJ2-1	CASSRSLRDDNEQFF	TGCGCCAGCAGTCGCTCCTTGCGGGATGACAATGAGCAGTTCTTC
-	TRBV5-5	-	TRBJ2-5	CASTLAPGQETQYF	TGTGCCAGCACCCTGGCACCAGGGCAAGAGACCCAGTACTTC
-	TRBV15	-	TRBJ1-2	CATSPGPSNGYTF	TGTGCCACCTCGCCGGGGCCCTCTAATGGCTACACCTTC
-	TRBV11-2	-	TRBJ1-2	CASSLDPYGEGYGYTF	TGTGCCAGCAGCTTAGATCCTTATGGGGAGGGCTATGGCTACACCTTC
few	TRBV7-9	TRBD2	TRBJ2-5	CASSRGGTGETQYF	TGTGCCAGCAGCCGGGGGGGAACGGGAGAGACCCAGTACTTC
few	TRBV7-2	-	TRBJ2-7	CASSNTPSLEQYF	TGTGCCAGCAGCAATACGCCCTCTCTCGAGCAGTACTTC
-	TRBV6-1	-	TRBJ1-1	CASRNRRSNTEAFF	TGTGCCAGCAGAAACCGGCGGTCTAACACTGAAGCTTTCTTT
-	TRBV5-1	-	TRBJ1-1	CASSPTNSVTEAFF	TGTGCCAGCAGCCCGACAAATTCGGTCACTGAAGCTTTCTTT
few	TRBV28	TRBD1	TRBJ2-5	CASSAGGEETQYF	TGTGCCAGCAGCGCAGGGGGAGAAGAGACCCAGTACTTC
-	TRBV15	-	TRBJ2-7	CATSRDPSGYEQYF	TGTGCCACCAGCAGAGATCCCAGCGGCTACGAGCAGTACTTC
-	TRBV7-9	-	TRBJ2-1	CASSLPAQYNEQFF	TGTGCCAGCAGCTTACCAGCCCAGTACAATGAGCAGTTCTTC
once	TRBV27	-	TRBJ2-6	CASSFGLSGANVLTF	TGTGCCAGCAGTTTCGGACTTTCTGGGGCCAACGTCCTGACTTTC
few	TRBV4-2	TRBD1	TRBJ1-1	CASSQEVTGEFNTEAFF	TGTGCCAGCAGCCAAGAAGTGACAGGGGAATTTAACACTGAAGCTTTCTTT
-	TRBV7-8	-	TRBJ2-5	CASSSTNQETQYF	TGTGCCAGCAGCTCAACCAACCAAGAGACCCAGTACTTC
-	TRBV18	-	TRBJ1-5	CASSPDINRNQPQHF	TGTGCCAGCTCCCCCGACATAAATCGCAATCAGCCCCAGCATTTT
-	TRBV18	TRBD2	TRBJ2-1	CASSPPGLAGGGNEQFF	TGTGCCAGCTCACCACCGGGACTAGCGGGAGGAGGGAATGAGCAGTTCTTC
-	TRBV27	TRBD1	TRBJ1-3	CASSLSYRTGAGNTIYF	TGTGCCAGCAGTTTATCGTACAGGACAGGGGCTGGAAACACCATATATTTT
few	TRBV25-1	-	TRBJ2-4	CASSERGRAKNIQYF	TGTGCCAGCAGTGAAAGGGGGAGGGCCAAAAACATTCAGTACTTC
-	TRBV29-1	TRBD2	TRBJ2-7	CSVESREGRTYEQYF	TGCAGCGTTGAGAGTCGGGAGGGCCGCACCTACGAGCAGTACTTC
-	TRBV9	-	TRBJ2-7	CASSPNSDSYEQYF	TGTGCCAGCAGCCCCAATAGCGACTCCTACGAGCAGTACTTC
few	TRBV5-1	-	TRBJ2-5	CASSLGGLQETQYF	TGCGCCAGCAGCTTGGGAGGTCTACAAGAGACCCAGTACTTC
few	TRBV7-8	TRBD2	TRBJ2-7	CASSALGNGRSSEQYF	TGTGCCAGCAGCGCGCTCGGGAACGGGAGGTCATCTGAGCAGTACTTC
few	TRBV28	TRBD2	TRBJ2-3	CASSSQLGLAGGPDTQYF	TGTGCCAGCAGTTCCCAACTAGGACTAGCGGGAGGCCCAGATACGCAGTATTTT
few	TRBV10-2	TRBD2	TRBJ2-5	CASSAVLAVPQTQYF	TGCGCCAGCAGTGCCGTACTAGCGGTCCCCCAAACCCAGTACTTC
few	TRBV5-1	-	TRBJ1-1	CASSLVSGANTEAFF	TGCGCCAGCAGCTTGGTTTCGGGGGCGAACACTGAAGCTTTCTTT
few	TRBV6-5	-	TRBJ2-7	CASSQGTGSAHEQYF	TGTGCCAGCAGTCAAGGCACAGGGTCAGCCCACGAGCAGTACTTC
many	TRBV30	-	TRBJ1-5	CAWSVESNQPQHF	TGTGCCTGGAGTGTCGAAAGCAATCAGCCCCAGCATTTT
few	TRBV6-5	-	TRBJ2-5	CASSYTSETQYF	TGTGCCAGCAGTTACACGTCAGAGACCCAGTACTTC
many	TRBV18	-	TRBJ2-4	CASSPDTNIQYF	TGTGCCAGCTCACCAGACACCAACATTCAGTACTTC
many	TRBV5-1	-	TRBJ2-3	CASSQPLDTQYF	TGCGCCAGCTCTCAACCCCTAGATACGCAGTATTTT
few	TRBV6-5	-	TRBJ1-3	CASLQNSGNTIYF	TGTGCCAGCCTACAAAACTCTGGAAACACCATATATTTT
few	TRBV6-5	TRBD2	TRBJ2-3	CASSYRLAGDTQYF	TGTGCCAGCAGTTACCGACTAGCGGGGGATACGCAGTATTTT
few	TRBV9	-	TRBJ2-3	CASSVDSGGDRDTQYF	TGTGCCAGCAGCGTAGATTCAGGCGGGGATCGGGATACGCAGTATTTT
-	TRBV7-2	-	TRBJ2-3	CASSTTGNTQYF	TGTGCCAGCAGTACGACGGGGAATACGCAGTATTTT
-	TRBV7-2	-	TRBJ2-5	CASSSTLGRQYF	-
few	TRBV7-2	TRBD2	TRBJ2-1	CASSPGLAHEQFF	TGTGCCAGCAGCCCCGGACTAGCCCATGAGCAGTTCTTC
-	TRBV18	-	TRBJ2-5	CASSPPGGKETQYF	TGTGCCAGCTCACCACCAGGCGGGAAAGAGACCCAGTACTTC